A single sample is the source of the 7 T cell receptor beta chains below, sequenced in a study of T cell responses to AZD1222 COVID-19 vaccine. Produced via immunoSEQ multiplex PCR; TCRdb's table is partial and in-frame only. The table lists 120,000 or so clones, roughly 92% of them singletons. The starting material was peripheral blood, obtained 28 days after the second AZD1222 dose. The receptors were sampled from an adult who received the AZD1222 COVID-19 vaccine.

The chain uses TRBV19 and TRBJ2-1; D remains unclear. The V gene lost 7 bases and the J gene lost 4 bases, with 11 bases spanning the gap. Germline CDR1 and CDR2: LNHDA and SQIVND (reference sequence). This CDR3 region has 13 residues. CDR3 coding DNA: TGTGCCAGTATCGATGGGCCATACAATGAGCAGTTCTTC. Translated: CASIDGPYNEQFF.

The chain uses TRBV7-2 and TRBJ1-4; D remains unclear. The CDR3 length is 13 residues. Trimming pared 3 bases from V and 10 bases from J, leaving 12 bases between. Per the germline V gene, CDR1 is SGHTA and CDR2 is FQGNSA. The CDR3 sequence: CASSLTDVGKLFF. The CDR3 DNA sequence: TGTGCCAGCAGCTTGACGGACGTCGGAAAACTGTTTTTT.

V usage is TRBV18 and J usage is TRBJ2-3; TRBD1 agrees at 8 bases. V shed 3 bases and J 0 bases; nucleotides not matched to a gene: 2. This CDR3 has 15 residues. From germline, CDR1 is KGHSH and CDR2 LQKENI. This CDR3 is CASSPGQGSTDTQYF. The CDR3 DNA follows: TGTGCCAGCTCACCCGGACAGGGAAGCACAGATACGCAGTATTTT.

The chain links TRBV19 to TRBJ2-3; the match to TRBD2 covers 16 bases. Germline V lookup: CDR1 LNHDA, CDR2 SQIVND (reference sequence). The V and J ends lost 3 bases and 1 base, in that order; junction bases with no gene match: 1. The CDR3 sequence is 17 residues long. The CDR3 protein is CASSMGLAGGGTDTQYF. CDR3 nucleotide sequence: TGTGCCAGTAGTATGGGACTAGCGGGGGGGGGCACAGATACGCAGTATTTT.

CDR3 in amino acids: CASSERGTAGGEAFF. The CDR3 DNA is TGTGCCAGCAGTGAACGGGGGACAGCTGGCGGAGAAGCTTTCTTT. The gene calls are TRBV6-1 and TRBJ1-1; the match to TRBD1 covers 7 bases. The V segment lost 2 bases and the J segment 8 bases; nucleotides outside the gene matches: 11. CDR1 and CDR2 (germline): MNHNS, SASEGT. The CDR3 consists of 15 residues.

V and J are TRBV11-2 and TRBJ1-4, with 8 bases that match TRBD1. The CDR3 is 14 amino acids. Germline CDR1 is SGHAT and CDR2 is FQNNGV. The V and J ends lost 5 bases and 8 bases, in that order; junction bases with no gene match: 7. CDR3 nucleotide sequence: TGTGCCAGCAGCACGATAGGGACAGGCGAAAAACTGTTTTTT. This codes for CASSTIGTGEKLFF.

This chain joins TRBV7-9 and TRBJ2-5; D is perhaps TRBD1 or TRBD2 (5 bases each). In germline, CDR1 is SEHNR, CDR2 FQNEAQ (reference sequence). V shed 1 base and J shed 1 base, with 10 bases lying between them. The CDR3 is made up of 15 amino acids. CDR3 in amino acids: CASSLDQGAQETQYF. CDR3 DNA: TGTGCCAGCAGCTTAGACCAGGGAGCCCAAGAGACCCAGTACTTC.